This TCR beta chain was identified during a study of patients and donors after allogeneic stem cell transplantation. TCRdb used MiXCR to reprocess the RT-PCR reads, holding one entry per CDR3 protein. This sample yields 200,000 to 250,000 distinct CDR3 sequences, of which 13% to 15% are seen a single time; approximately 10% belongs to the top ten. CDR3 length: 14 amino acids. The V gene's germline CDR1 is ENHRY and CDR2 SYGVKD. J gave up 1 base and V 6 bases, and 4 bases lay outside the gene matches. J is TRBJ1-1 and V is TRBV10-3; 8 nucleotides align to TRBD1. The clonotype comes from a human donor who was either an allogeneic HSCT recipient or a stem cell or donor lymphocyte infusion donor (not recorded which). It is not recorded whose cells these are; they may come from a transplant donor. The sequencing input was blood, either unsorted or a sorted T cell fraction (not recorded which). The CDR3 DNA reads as TGTGCCATCAGAAAACAGGGGGAGAACACTGAAGCTTTCTTT. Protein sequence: CAIRKQGENTEAFF.